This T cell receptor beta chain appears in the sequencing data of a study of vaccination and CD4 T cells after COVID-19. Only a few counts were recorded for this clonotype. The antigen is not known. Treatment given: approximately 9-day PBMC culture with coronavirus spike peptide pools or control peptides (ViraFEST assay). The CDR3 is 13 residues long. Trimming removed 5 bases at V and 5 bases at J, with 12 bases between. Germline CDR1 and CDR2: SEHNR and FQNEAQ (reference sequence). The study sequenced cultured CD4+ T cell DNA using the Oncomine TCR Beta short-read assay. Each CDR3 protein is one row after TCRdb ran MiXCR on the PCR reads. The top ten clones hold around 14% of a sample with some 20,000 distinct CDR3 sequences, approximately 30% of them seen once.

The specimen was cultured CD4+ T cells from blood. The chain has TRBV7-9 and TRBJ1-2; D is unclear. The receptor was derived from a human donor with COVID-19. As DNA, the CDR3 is TGTGCCAGCAGCCCGGCGGGAGTTTATGGCTACACCTTC. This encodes CASSPAGVYGYTF.